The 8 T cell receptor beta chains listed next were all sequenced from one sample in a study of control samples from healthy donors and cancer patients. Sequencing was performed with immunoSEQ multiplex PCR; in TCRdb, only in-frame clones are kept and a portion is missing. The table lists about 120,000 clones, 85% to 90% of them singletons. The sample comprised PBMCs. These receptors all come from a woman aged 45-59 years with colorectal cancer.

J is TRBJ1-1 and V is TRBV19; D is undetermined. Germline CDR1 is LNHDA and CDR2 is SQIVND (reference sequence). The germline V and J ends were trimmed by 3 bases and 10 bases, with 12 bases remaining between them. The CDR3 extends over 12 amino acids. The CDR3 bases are TGTGCCAGTAGTATGGATCCGTTTGGAGCTTTCTTT. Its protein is CASSMDPFGAFF. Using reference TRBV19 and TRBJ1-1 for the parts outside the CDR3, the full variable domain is DGGITQSPKYLFRKEGQNVTLSCEQNLNHDAMYWYRQDPGQGLRLIYYSQIVNDFQKGDIAEGYSVSREKKESFPLTVTSAQKNPTAFYLCASSMDPFGAFFGQGTRLTVV.

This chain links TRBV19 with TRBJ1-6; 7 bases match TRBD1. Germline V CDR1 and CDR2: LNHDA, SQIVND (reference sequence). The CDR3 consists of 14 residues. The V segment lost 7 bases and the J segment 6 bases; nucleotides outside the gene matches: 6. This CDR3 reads CASTPGQFNSPLHF. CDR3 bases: TGTGCCAGTACGCCGGGACAGTTTAATTCACCCCTCCACTTT.

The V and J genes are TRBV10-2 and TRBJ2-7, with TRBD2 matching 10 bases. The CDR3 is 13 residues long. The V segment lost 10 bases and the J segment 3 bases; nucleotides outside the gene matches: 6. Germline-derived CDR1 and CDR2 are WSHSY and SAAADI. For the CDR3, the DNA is TGCGCCACCAGGGCTAGCGGGAGCTACGAGCAGTACTTC. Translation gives CATRASGSYEQYF.

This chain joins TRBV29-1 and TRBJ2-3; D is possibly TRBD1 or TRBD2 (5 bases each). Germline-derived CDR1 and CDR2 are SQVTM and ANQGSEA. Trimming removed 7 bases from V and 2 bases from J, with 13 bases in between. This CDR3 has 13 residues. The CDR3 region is CSGGTLPTDTQYF. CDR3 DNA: TGCAGCGGGGGGACCTTACCCACAGATACGCAGTATTTT.

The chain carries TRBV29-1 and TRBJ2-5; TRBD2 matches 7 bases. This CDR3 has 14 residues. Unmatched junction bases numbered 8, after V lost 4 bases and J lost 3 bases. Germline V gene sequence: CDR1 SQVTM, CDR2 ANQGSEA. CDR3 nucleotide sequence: TGCAGCGTTGGTTCTAGCGGTAACGAAGAGACCCAGTACTTC. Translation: CSVGSSGNEETQYF.

CDR3 in amino acids: CASSDRQGASGELFF. CDR3 DNA sequence: TGTGCCAGCTCCGATAGACAGGGCGCTTCTGGGGAGCTGTTTTTT. This chain connects TRBV18 to TRBJ2-2; 7 bases agree with TRBD1. Trimming took 6 bases from V and 8 from J; bases not matched to a gene: 12. Germline-derived CDR1 and CDR2 are KGHSH and LQKENI. The CDR3 consists of 15 residues.

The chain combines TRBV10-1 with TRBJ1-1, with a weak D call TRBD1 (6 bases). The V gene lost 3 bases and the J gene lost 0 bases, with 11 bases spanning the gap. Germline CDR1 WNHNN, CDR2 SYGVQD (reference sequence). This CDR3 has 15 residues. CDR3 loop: CASSERGGMNTEAFF. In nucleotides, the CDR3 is TGCGCCAGCAGTGAAAGGGGGGGGATGAACACTGAAGCTTTCTTT.

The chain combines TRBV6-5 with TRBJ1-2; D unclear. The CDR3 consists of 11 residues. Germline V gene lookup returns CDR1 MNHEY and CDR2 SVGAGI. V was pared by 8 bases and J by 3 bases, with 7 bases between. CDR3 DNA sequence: TGTGCCAGCGGGCCCCACTATGGCTACACCTTC. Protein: CASGPHYGYTF.